These 17 T cell receptor beta chains were sequenced from one sample in a study of shared clonotypes between healthy human individuals (TCRdb year 2020). The protocol used for the library was the immunoSEQ multiplex PCR assay. Entries here come from immuneACCESS through TCRdb and include only in-frame sequences with V and J called. Some clones fail to appear in such tables; in the studies checked, an unresolved V gene covers under half of the shortfall, and the cause of the remainder is unknown. The sample includes about 1,900,000 clones, with about 95% observed a single time. The ten largest make up around 1.2% of the sample. For the CD8 naive samples, CD45RO-negative cells were positively selected for CCR7, yielding a CD45RA+CCR7+ population from which TemRA cells were excluded. Sequencing input: naive CD8+ T cells sorted from blood. What the cell subset or site label conveys for this sample: CD45RA+CCR7+. The receptors stem from a man between 18 and 35 years old in good health.

This sequence joins TRBV6-4 and TRBJ2-5; D possibly corresponds to TRBD1 (8 bases). The germline CDR1 and CDR2 sequences are MRHNA and SNTAGT. V gave up 2 bases and J gave up 0 bases, with 16 bases separating them. This CDR3 is built from 17 residues. The CDR3 coding sequence is TGTGCCAGCAGTGACCCGGACAGGGAGGGGTACCAAGAGACCCAGTACTTC. It yields the protein CASSDPDREGYQETQYF.

This clone appeared once. CDR3 sequence: CASSYGGGGRGEYF. In DNA form, the CDR3 reads TGTGCCAGCAGTTACGGGGGAGGGGGAAGAGGGGAGTACTTC. V and J are TRBV6-5 and TRBJ2-5; perhaps TRBD2 as D (7 bases). The CDR3 is 14 amino acids. Germline-derived CDR1 and CDR2 are MNHEY and SVGAGI. Trimming removed 2 bases from V and 12 bases from J, with 19 bases in between.

The chain links TRBV15 to TRBJ1-5; D might be TRBD1 (6 bases). Per the germline V gene, CDR1 is LNHNV and CDR2 is YYDKDF (reference sequence). V shed 6 bases and J shed 0 bases, with 9 bases lying between them. CDR3 size: 14 residues. The DNA for the CDR3 is TGTGCCACCAGGGACAGTGATAGCAATCAGCCCCAGCATTTT. Its protein product is CATRDSDSNQPQHF.

This chain joins TRBV13 and TRBJ2-1; no clear D. V gave up 2 bases and J gave up 6 bases, with 5 bases separating them. CDR1 and CDR2 (germline): PRHDT, FYEKMQ (reference sequence). The CDR3 loop spans 12 amino acids. The CDR3 here is CASSLRSNEQFF. The CDR3 nucleotides read TGTGCCAGCAGCTTACGGAGCAATGAGCAGTTCTTC.

The chain uses TRBV6-1 and TRBJ2-1, with 8 bases identical to TRBD1. CDR1 is MNHNS and CDR2 is SASEGT in the germline V gene. There are 15 residues in the CDR3. J was trimmed by 0 bases and V by 6 bases; bases with no gene match: 4. For the CDR3, the DNA is TGTGCCAGCAGCTGGACAGGGCCCTCCTACAATGAGCAGTTCTTC. Its protein is CASSWTGPSYNEQFF.

Remarks on this clone: Other DNA sequences in this specimen translate into the identical CDR3. J is TRBJ2-7 and V is TRBV28; D call uncertain. Trimming left V 2 bases short and J 3 bases short, with 8 bases between. The CDR3 totals 13 residues. Germline CDR1 MDHEN, CDR2 SYDVKM. The CDR3 DNA follows: TGTGCCAGCAGTTTAAGTCCAGGCTACGAGCAGTACTTC. Translated, it gives CASSLSPGYEQYF.

The V call is TRBV6-5, the J call TRBJ1-2, with 9 nucleotides matching TRBD1. Per germline, CDR1 MNHEY and CDR2 SVGAGI. V dropped 4 bases and J dropped 4; count of bases not matched to a gene: 4. This CDR3 comprises 14 residues. The CDR3 DNA reads TGTGCCAGCAGTTCGGGACAGGGCCCCTATGGCTACACCTTC. This codes for CASSSGQGPYGYTF.

The chain has TRBV6-1 and TRBJ2-5; 12 bases line up with TRBD2. V trimming: 4 bases; J trimming: 2 bases; junction bases outside the gene matches: 5. From germline, CDR1 is MNHNS and CDR2 SASEGT. This CDR3 is built from 16 residues. The CDR3 DNA sequence: TGTGCCAGCAGTGGGGTCGGGACTAGCGGGCAAGAGACCCAGTACTTC. Its translation: CASSGVGTSGQETQYF.

The chain combines TRBV5-4 with TRBJ2-7; 7 bases are shared with TRBD2. The CDR3 length is 13 residues. Germline assignment: CDR1 SGHNT and CDR2 YYREEE (reference sequence). J was trimmed by 4 bases and V by 4 bases; bases with no gene match: 5. CDR3 coding DNA: TGTGCCAGCAGCCCGGGGAGGGAGTACGAGCAGTACTTC. Its translation: CASSPGREYEQYF.

J is TRBJ2-7 and V is TRBV7-8; 8 bases agree with TRBD1. CDR3 length: 15 residues. With V trimmed by 7 bases and J by 4 bases, 12 bases remained unmatched. Germline CDR1 and CDR2: SGHVS and FQNEAQ. The CDR3 region has the DNA TGTGCCAGCACCCCTGAAGGACAGGGTCCGTACGAGCAGTACTTC. Encoded protein: CASTPEGQGPYEQYF.

V usage is TRBV7-9 and J usage is TRBJ1-5; TRBD1 agrees at 9 bases. Looked up from germline, CDR1 is SEHNR and CDR2 is FQNEAQ (reference sequence). The trim removed 6 bases at V and 5 bases at J, leaving 11 bases unmatched. CDR3 size: 16 residues. CDR3: CASSLRTGAYYQPQHF. For the CDR3, the DNA is TGTGCCAGCAGTCTCCGGACAGGGGCCTACTATCAGCCCCAGCATTTT.

V is TRBV19 and J is TRBJ2-3, with D possibly matching TRBD2 (6 bases). Germline V lookup: CDR1 LNHDA, CDR2 SQIVND (reference sequence). CDR3 length: 15 residues. The germline V and J ends were trimmed by 5 bases and 1 base, with 13 bases remaining between them. CDR3 sequence: CASSLPGGGTDTQYF. CDR3 DNA sequence: TGTGCCAGTAGTCTCCCCGGCGGGGGCACAGATACGCAGTATTTT.

This chain connects TRBV5-1 to TRBJ2-7; D is perhaps TRBD2 (7 bases). V was shortened by 0 bases and J by 0 bases, with 19 bases between the two germline ends. From germline, CDR1 is SGHRS and CDR2 YFSETQ. The CDR3 loop spans 18 amino acids. The chain's CDR3 is CASSLAPPGGDLSYEQYF. Here the CDR3 DNA reads TGCGCCAGCAGCTTGGCCCCTCCGGGGGGCGACCTCTCCTACGAGCAGTACTTC.

The chain is built from TRBV7-2 and TRBJ2-3, with D possibly being TRBD1 (6 bases). This CDR3 contains 16 residues. V was cut by 5 bases and J by 1 base, with 16 bases left in between. Germline V gene sequence: CDR1 SGHTA, CDR2 FQGNSA. The DNA for the CDR3 is TGTGCCAGCAGCCCCCCCCCGACAGGAGGCACAGATACGCAGTATTTT. This gives the protein CASSPPPTGGTDTQYF. The whole variable domain, remainder taken from reference TRBV7-2 and TRBJ2-3, is GAGVSQSPSNKVTEKGKDVELRCDPISGHTALYWYRQSLGQGLEFLIYFQGNSAPDKSGLPSDRFSAERTGGSVSTLTIQRTQQEDSAVYLCASSPPPTGGTDTQYFGPGTRLTVL.

This clone has just one count. CDR3 DNA: TGTGCCAGCAGCACTGGGACTAGCGGGTTCAACACCGGGGAGCTGTTTTTT. Protein: CASSTGTSGFNTGELFF. The chain joins TRBV5-6 to TRBJ2-2; the match to TRBD2 covers 12 bases. With V trimmed by 4 bases and J by 2 bases, 6 bases remained unmatched. From germline, CDR1 is SGHDT and CDR2 YYEEEE. This CDR3 has 17 residues.

The CDR3 sequence is CASSQEKSGYEQYF. The CDR3 nucleotides are TGCGCCAGCAGCCAAGAGAAGAGCGGCTACGAGCAGTACTTC. The V gene is TRBV4-1, the J gene TRBJ2-7, with D possibly TRBD2 on 5 matching bases. The CDR3 extends over 14 amino acids. Trimming shortened V by 0 bases and J by 3 bases, and 9 bases separated the two germline ends. CDR1 is MGHRA and CDR2 is YSYEKL in the germline V gene.

The V call is TRBV6-6, the J call TRBJ2-1; TRBD2 aligns across 12 bases. The ends lost 5 bases at V and 9 bases at J; junction bases unmatched: 11. Germline V gives CDR1 MNHNY, CDR2 SVGAGI (reference sequence). The CDR3 runs to 16 residues. CDR3 sequence reads: CASSGGLAGLLFEQFF. The CDR3 coding sequence is TGTGCCAGCAGTGGGGGACTAGCGGGCCTTTTGTTTGAGCAGTTCTTC.